Presented here are 22 T cell receptor beta chains from one specimen sequenced in a study of blood T cell repertoires in COVID-19. The repertoire was sequenced with immunoSEQ multiplex PCR; TCRdb's copy has only in-frame clones and lacks some. The sample has about 170,000 clones, around four fifths seen once. The material sequenced was peripheral blood. The receptors originated from a woman aged 80 or over with COVID-19, enrolled during active disease.

This chain connects TRBV4-1 to TRBJ2-3; 14 bases are shared with TRBD2. This CDR3 has 16 residues. The V gene's germline CDR1 is MGHRA and CDR2 YSYEKL. Trimming removed 8 bases from V and 2 bases from J; junction bases left unmatched: 6. The CDR3 is CASRRLAGGYTDTQYF. CDR3 DNA sequence: TGCGCCAGCCGAAGACTAGCGGGGGGGTACACAGATACGCAGTATTTT.

The V and J genes are TRBV10-3 and TRBJ1-5; no clear D gene. CDR1 and CDR2 (germline): ENHRY, SYGVKD. The V and J ends lost 2 bases and 1 base respectively, with 9 bases between them. The CDR3 contains 15 residues. Written as DNA, the CDR3 is TGTGCCATCAGTGAGGGTCTGGGCAGCAATCAGCCCCAGCATTTT. Its translation is CAISEGLGSNQPQHF.

This clone was seen at least ten times. J is TRBJ1-5 and V is TRBV2; D is uncertain. The CDR3 sequence is 13 residues long. Germline V gene data show CDR1 as SNHLY and CDR2 as FYNNEI. The V end lost 6 bases, the J end lost 5 bases, and 11 bases lay between the germline ends. CDR3 coding DNA: TGTGCCAGCAGGTACCTGAGGGATCAGCCCCAGCATTTT. Protein sequence: CASRYLRDQPQHF. The variable domain in full, completed from reference TRBV2 and TRBJ1-5, reads EPEVTQTPSHQVTQMGQEVILRCVPISNHLYFYWYRQILGQKVEFLVSFYNNEISEKSEIFDDQFSVERPDGSNFTLKIRSTKLEDSAMYFCASRYLRDQPQHFGDGTRLSIL.

The chain couples TRBV15 to TRBJ2-5; 7 bases fit TRBD1. CDR1 and CDR2 from the germline V gene are LNHNV and YYDKDF (reference sequence). The CDR3 runs 17 residues. V lost 0 bases and J lost 5; bases outside the gene matches: 12. Here the CDR3 reads CATSREPPRGRAETQYF. CDR3 in DNA: TGTGCCACCAGCAGAGAACCTCCGAGGGGGCGGGCGGAGACCCAGTACTTC.

V and J are TRBV19 and TRBJ2-5; maybe TRBD1 (6 bases). Germline V gene data show CDR1 as LNHDA and CDR2 as SQIVND (reference sequence). V was shortened by 3 bases and J by 2 bases, with 16 bases between the two germline ends. This CDR3 has 16 amino acids. CDR3: CASSIRTARGQETQYF. The CDR3 bases are TGTGCCAGTAGTATTAGGACAGCGAGGGGTCAAGAGACCCAGTACTTC.

J is TRBJ1-5 and V is TRBV9; 8 bases match TRBD1. V dropped 2 bases and J dropped 5; count of bases not matched to a gene: 6. Germline V gives CDR1 SGDLS, CDR2 YYNGEE. This CDR3 region has 15 residues. In DNA form, the CDR3 reads TGTGCCAGCAGCGTGGACGGGACAGGTGATCAGCCCCAGCATTTT. It translates to CASSVDGTGDQPQHF.

The chain joins TRBV28 to TRBJ1-2; 7 bases map to TRBD1. Germline CDR1 MDHEN, CDR2 SYDVKM. Trimming cost V 9 bases and J 4 bases; bases outside gene matches: 5. The CDR3 contains 12 residues. Here the CDR3 reads CASGQVLYGYTF. The DNA of the CDR3 is TGTGCCAGTGGACAGGTTCTCTATGGCTACACCTTC.

The chain uses TRBV2 and TRBJ2-2, with TRBD1 identical over 7 bases. Losses at the gene ends were 9 bases for V and 2 bases for J; bases not matched to a gene: 9. The germline V gene encodes CDR1 SNHLY and CDR2 FYNNEI. CDR3 length equals 15 residues. This chain's CDR3 is CARARGQTNTGELFF. Here the CDR3 DNA reads TGTGCCAGGGCCCGGGGACAGACTAACACCGGGGAGCTGTTTTTT.

This clone was picked up one time. The chain has TRBV5-4 and TRBJ1-6; 8 nucleotides line up with TRBD1. V lost 3 bases to trimming and J lost 8 bases; unmatched junction nucleotides: 4. The CDR3 has 14 amino acids. Germline V gives CDR1 SGHNT, CDR2 YYREEE (reference sequence). The DNA of the CDR3 is TGTGCCAGCAGCTCGGGACAGGAGTATTCACCCCTCCACTTT. This translates into CASSSGQEYSPLHF.

This clone was counted between two and nine times. The chain recombines TRBV7-2 with TRBJ1-1, with TRBD1 as a possible D gene (6 bases). V was shortened by 3 bases and J by 9 bases, with 14 bases between the two germline ends. The CDR3 consists of 13 residues. CDR1 is SGHTA, CDR2 FQGNSA, per germline. CDR3 sequence reads: CASSFLQGRKAFF. The CDR3 DNA reads as TGTGCCAGCAGCTTTTTGCAGGGGCGCAAAGCTTTCTTT.

This chain uses TRBV3-1 (or the pseudogene TRBV3-2) with TRBJ1-1; no clear D gene. CDR1 is LGHDT, CDR2 YNNKEL, per germline (reference sequence). V lost 1 base and J lost 8, with 14 bases in between. This CDR3 has 14 amino acids. The CDR3 sequence is CASSQGGLRREAFF. The CDR3 coding sequence is TGTGCCAGCAGCCAAGGCGGTCTTCGCAGAGAAGCTTTCTTT.

The chain employs TRBV19 and TRBJ2-1; 9 bases map to TRBD2. Germline CDR1 reads LNHDA; CDR2 reads SQIVND (reference sequence). CDR3 size: 15 residues. Germline trimming cut 4 bases from V and 8 bases from J; bases unmatched to any gene: 9. CDR3 coding DNA: TGTGCCAGTAGTAATAGCGGGGGCAATGTTCATGAGCAGTTCTTC. It specifies CASSNSGGNVHEQFF.

A note on this clone: This CDR3 is also generated by other DNA sequences in the sample. The chain combines TRBV5-1 with TRBJ1-5; D might be TRBD1 (5 bases). Per the germline V gene, CDR1 is SGHRS and CDR2 is YFSETQ. Trimming took off 0 bases at V and 4 bases at J, with 5 bases between the two ends. The CDR3 sequence is 13 residues long. CDR3 region: CASSLAGNQPQHF. As DNA, the CDR3 is TGCGCCAGCAGCTTGGCAGGGAATCAGCCCCAGCATTTT.

Turning to this clone: This sample also contains other DNA sequences that code for the same CDR3. V is TRBV6-6 and J is TRBJ1-2; D is perhaps TRBD1 (5 bases). Deletions cut 2 bases from V and 5 bases from J, with 12 bases between. CDR1 and CDR2 (germline): MNHNY, SVGAGI (reference sequence). This CDR3 spans 14 amino acids. Here the CDR3 DNA reads TGTGCCAGCAGTTACGTGGGGGGAGGATATGGCTACACCTTC. Its translation is CASSYVGGGYGYTF.

This clone occurred a few times. The chain is built from TRBV15 and TRBJ2-3; TRBD2 agrees at 9 bases. The ends lost 5 bases at V and 4 bases at J; junction bases unmatched: 10. Germline V gene data show CDR1 as LNHNV and CDR2 as YYDKDF (reference sequence). CDR3 size: 16 residues. The CDR3 region has the DNA TGTGCCACCAGCTCCCTCTGGGGCGGGGGGGCAGATACGCAGTATTTT. This codes for CATSSLWGGGADTQYF.

The CDR3: CATSDTGLGYTF. The CDR3 DNA reads as TGTGCCACCAGTGATACAGGGCTCGGCTACACCTTC. The chain has TRBV24-1 and TRBJ1-2, with D possibly being TRBD1 (6 bases). CDR1 and CDR2 from the germline V gene are KGHDR and SFDVKD. Trimming shortened V by 3 bases and J by 8 bases, and 9 bases separated the two germline ends. The length of the CDR3 is 12 residues.

This sequence joins TRBV6-6 and TRBJ2-5; TRBD1 matches at 10 bases. Germline V gene sequence: CDR1 MNHNY, CDR2 SVGAGI (reference sequence). This CDR3 is built from 15 residues. V was clipped by 4 bases and J by 4 bases; unmatched bases: 6. CDR3 residues: CASSFRQGAGETQYF. CDR3 coding DNA: TGTGCCAGCAGTTTCCGACAGGGGGCGGGAGAGACCCAGTACTTC.

V and J are TRBV5-1 and TRBJ2-3; 8 positions agree with TRBD1. The germline gives CDR1 SGHRS, CDR2 YFSETQ. The CDR3 covers 14 residues. Germline trimming cut 4 bases from V and 3 bases from J; bases unmatched to any gene: 4. Written as DNA, the CDR3 is TGCGCCAGCAGCGCGGGACAGGAGACAGATACGCAGTATTTT. As protein: CASSAGQETDTQYF.

The gene calls are TRBV27 and TRBJ1-5; weak D call: TRBD1 (6 bases). The CDR3 is made up of 16 amino acids. V dropped 6 bases and J dropped 2 bases, with 17 bases sitting between them. Germline V gene data show CDR1 as MNHEY and CDR2 as SMNVEV (reference sequence). This CDR3 is CASSAQGSRGNQPQHF. CDR3 nucleotides: TGTGCCAGCAGCGCACAGGGATCGAGAGGCAATCAGCCCCAGCATTTT.

The V call is TRBV5-1, the J call TRBJ1-2; possible D gene TRBD1, 5 bases. Germline-derived CDR1 and CDR2 are SGHRS and YFSETQ. Trimming took off 6 bases at V and 6 bases at J, with 18 bases between the two ends. The CDR3 is made up of 14 amino acids. CDR3 in amino acids: CASNPGWGTNGYTF. CDR3 in DNA: TGCGCCAGCAACCCTGGCTGGGGGACTAATGGCTACACCTTC.

This clone has just a few counts. The CDR3 sequence is CASSDLRSGTYNEQFF. CDR3 nucleotides: TGTGCCAGCAGTGATCTTCGCAGCGGGACATACAATGAGCAGTTCTTC. The V and J genes are TRBV6-1 and TRBJ2-1; TRBD2 might be the D (7 bases). This CDR3 has 16 amino acids. The V end was cut by 3 bases, the J end by 4 bases, with 16 bases between. CDR1 MNHNS and CDR2 SASEGT come from the germline V gene.

The chain combines TRBV3-1 (or the pseudogene TRBV3-2) with TRBJ1-5; 10 bases line up with TRBD1. Germline-derived CDR1 and CDR2 are LGHDT and YNNKEL (reference sequence). This CDR3 is built from 13 residues. J was trimmed by 7 bases and V by 5 bases; bases with no gene match: 2. CDR3 nucleotides: TGTGCCAGCAGCGGGACAGGGGACCAGCCCCAGCATTTT. Amino acid sequence: CASSGTGDQPQHF.